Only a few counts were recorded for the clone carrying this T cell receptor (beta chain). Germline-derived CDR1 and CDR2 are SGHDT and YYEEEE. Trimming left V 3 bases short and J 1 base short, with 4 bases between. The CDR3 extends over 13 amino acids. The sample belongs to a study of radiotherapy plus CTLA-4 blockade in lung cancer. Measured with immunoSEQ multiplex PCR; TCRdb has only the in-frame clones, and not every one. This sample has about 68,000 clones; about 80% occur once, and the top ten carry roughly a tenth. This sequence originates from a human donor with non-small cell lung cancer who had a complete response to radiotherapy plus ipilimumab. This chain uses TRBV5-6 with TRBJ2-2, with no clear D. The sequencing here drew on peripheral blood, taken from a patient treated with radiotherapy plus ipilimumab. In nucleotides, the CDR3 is TGTGCCAGCAGCTCCAGGAACACCGGGGAGCTGTTTTTT. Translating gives CASSSRNTGELFF. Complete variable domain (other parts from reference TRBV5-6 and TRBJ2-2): DAGVTQSPTHLIKTRGQQVTLRCSPKSGHDTVSWYQQALGQGPQFIFQYYEEEERQRGNFPDRFSGHQFPNYSSELNVNALLLGDSALYLCASSSRNTGELFFGEGSRLTVL.